This is a list of T cell receptor beta chains from one sample in a study of cytomegalovirus exposure and HLA in healthy donors. Data came from immunoSEQ multiplex PCR; TCRdb stores just in-frame clones and leaves some out. The top ten clones hold more than 9% of a sample with some 110,000 clones, 70% to 85% of them seen once. Sequencing used PBMCs. Receptors originate from a woman between 45 and 60 years old in good health and CMV-seropositive. CDR3s include the opening cysteine and the closing phenylalanine or tryptophan. Fields, in order: clone size, V gene, CDR3 length, J gene, D gene, CDR3 protein, CDR3 DNA. D genes are given only for firm matches. Clone size appears in some rows only: once, few, many, or a class for an expanded clone.

size: once; V: TRBV5-1; length: 16; J: TRBJ1-1; D: TRBD1; CDR3: CASSRGQGASDTEAFF; DNA: TGCGCCAGCAGCCGGGGACAGGGGGCTAGTGACACTGAAGCTTTCTTT
size: once; V: TRBV5-4; length: 14; J: TRBJ2-3; D: -; CDR3: CASSQLVVADTQYF; DNA: TGTGCCAGCAGCCAACTAGTCGTCGCAGATACGCAGTATTTT
size: -; V: TRBV7-2; length: 18; J: TRBJ1-1; D: -; CDR3: CASSFLPPAGGMNTEAFF; DNA: TGTGCCAGCAGCTTCCTCCCCCCGGCTGGGGGGATGAACACTGAAGCTTTCTTT
size: few; V: TRBV10-3; length: 14; J: TRBJ2-3; D: -; CDR3: CAISEGDFTDTQYF; DNA: TGTGCCATCAGTGAGGGGGACTTCACAGATACGCAGTATTTT
size: -; V: TRBV4-3; length: 15; J: TRBJ1-2; D: -; CDR3: CASSQDGQSVAGYTF; DNA: TGCGCCAGCAGCCAAGACGGACAGTCCGTCGCGGGCTACACCTTC
size: -; V: TRBV28; length: 14; J: TRBJ2-7; D: -; CDR3: CASSSPTAYYEQYF; DNA: TGTGCCAGCAGTTCCCCGACAGCTTACTACGAGCAGTACTTC
size: -; V: TRBV5-1; length: 19; J: TRBJ2-1; D: TRBD1; CDR3: CASSVRDSPPASSYNEQFF; DNA: TGCGCCAGCAGCGTCCGGGACAGCCCACCAGCGAGCTCCTACAATGAGCAGTTCTTC
size: -; V: TRBV6-6; length: 15; J: TRBJ2-7; D: TRBD1; CDR3: CASRDQGQGAYEQYF; DNA: TGTGCCAGCAGGGACCAAGGGCAGGGGGCCTACGAGCAGTACTTC
size: -; V: TRBV5-1; length: 16; J: TRBJ1-2; D: TRBD1; CDR3: CASSNRDRDGNYGYTF; DNA: TGCGCCAGCAGCAACCGGGACAGGGACGGTAACTATGGCTACACCTTC
size: -; V: TRBV19; length: 14; J: TRBJ2-7; D: TRBD1; CDR3: CASSKGTGNYEQYF; DNA: TGTGCCAGTAGTAAGGGGACAGGGAACTACGAGCAGTACTTC
size: once; V: TRBV11-2; length: 17; J: TRBJ2-3; D: TRBD2; CDR3: CASSLRAGGFSTDTQYF; DNA: TGTGCCAGCAGCTTAAGAGCGGGGGGTTTTAGCACAGATACGCAGTATTTT
size: -; V: TRBV11-2; length: 14; J: TRBJ2-2; D: -; CDR3: CASSLGRGTGELFF; DNA: TGTGCCAGCAGCTTAGGCAGGGGCACCGGGGAGCTGTTTTTT
size: -; V: TRBV4-1; length: 16; J: TRBJ1-6; D: TRBD1; CDR3: CASSQGTGEPNSPLHF; DNA: TGCGCCAGCAGCCAAGGGACAGGTGAGCCCAATTCACCCCTCCACTTT
size: few; V: TRBV28; length: 12; J: TRBJ2-7; D: -; CDR3: CASRQATYEQYF; DNA: TGTGCCAGCCGACAGGCCACCTACGAGCAGTACTTC
size: once; V: TRBV12-2; length: 17; J: TRBJ2-3; D: -; CDR3: CASRSHSSGGDTDTQYF; DNA: TGTGCAAGTCGTTCCCATTCTAGCGGGGGGGACACAGATACGCAGTATTTT
size: few; V: TRBV4-2; length: 15; J: TRBJ1-1; D: TRBD1; CDR3: CASSQNNRGFAEAFF; DNA: TGTGCCAGCAGCCAAAATAACAGGGGTTTCGCTGAAGCTTTCTTT
size: -; V: TRBV5-1; length: 19; J: TRBJ2-7; D: -; CDR3: CASRQRLKLGSGIDSEQYF; DNA: TGCGCCAGCAGGCAGAGACTGAAATTGGGGAGCGGAATAGACTCCGAGCAGTACTTC
size: -; V: TRBV7-9; length: 17; J: TRBJ1-2; D: -; CDR3: CASSLVGLLSPNYGYTF; DNA: TGTGCCAGCAGCTTAGTGGGACTACTCAGTCCTAACTATGGCTACACCTTC
size: -; V: TRBV6-6; length: 14; J: TRBJ2-3; D: TRBD2; CDR3: CASTLLAGSMTQYF; DNA: TGTGCCAGCACCTTACTAGCGGGGAGCATGACGCAGTATTTT
size: -; V: TRBV2; length: 15; J: TRBJ2-7; D: TRBD1; CDR3: CASKQHRDSTYEQYF; DNA: TGTGCCAGCAAACAGCATCGGGACAGCACCTACGAGCAGTACTTC
size: -; V: TRBV13; length: 16; J: TRBJ2-1; D: TRBD2; CDR3: CASSSTSLNPYNEQFF; DNA: TGTGCCAGCAGTTCGACTAGCCTCAACCCCTACAATGAGCAGTTCTTC
size: -; V: TRBV2; length: 14; J: TRBJ2-5; D: TRBD1; CDR3: CASRGGTGPVGQYF; DNA: TGTGCCAGCAGAGGGGGGACAGGGCCCGTGGGGCAGTACTTC
size: -; V: TRBV27; length: 13; J: TRBJ1-4; D: -; CDR3: CASSYNRGEKLFF; DNA: TGTGCCAGCAGTTATAATCGCGGAGAAAAACTGTTTTTT
size: few; V: TRBV19; length: 13; J: TRBJ1-1; D: -; CDR3: CASSPGDITEAFF; DNA: TGTGCCAGTAGTCCAGGGGACATCACTGAAGCTTTCTTT
size: -; V: TRBV30; length: 14; J: TRBJ1-2; D: -; CDR3: CAWSWGSPSYGYTF; DNA: TGTGCCTGGTCTTGGGGCAGTCCTTCATATGGCTACACCTTC
size: -; V: TRBV7-9; length: 13; J: TRBJ1-3; D: -; CDR3: CASSAGFGNTIYF; DNA: TGTGCCAGCAGCGCAGGGTTTGGAAACACCATATATTTT
size: -; V: TRBV7-8; length: 15; J: TRBJ1-3; D: TRBD1; CDR3: CASGPGQGAGNTIYF; DNA: TGTGCCAGCGGACCGGGACAGGGGGCTGGAAACACCATATATTTT
size: -; V: TRBV7-2; length: 12; J: TRBJ2-3; D: -; CDR3: CASSLGADTQYF; DNA: TGTGCCAGCAGCTTGGGCGCGGATACGCAGTATTTT
size: -; V: TRBV15; length: 16; J: TRBJ1-1; D: -; CDR3: CATSRDISTSNTEAFF; DNA: TGTGCCACCAGCCGGGACATTTCAACCTCGAACACTGAAGCTTTCTTT
size: -; V: TRBV5-8; length: 17; J: TRBJ2-4; D: TRBD2; CDR3: CASSLYRTSDVKNIQYF; DNA: TGTGCCAGCAGCTTGTACCGTACTAGCGATGTCAAAAACATTCAGTACTTC
size: -; V: TRBV6-6; length: 13; J: TRBJ1-2; D: TRBD1; CDR3: CASSTGTGYGYTF; DNA: TGTGCCAGCAGTACCGGGACAGGGTATGGCTACACCTTC
size: -; V: TRBV6-5; length: 13; J: TRBJ2-7; D: TRBD1; CDR3: CATQGTVLYEQYF; DNA: TGTGCCACCCAGGGGACAGTTCTCTACGAGCAGTACTTC
size: -; V: TRBV11-2; length: 15; J: TRBJ2-7; D: TRBD2; CDR3: CASSLVGLAGYEQYF; DNA: TGTGCCAGCAGCTTAGTGGGACTAGCCGGGTACGAGCAGTACTTC
size: -; V: TRBV7-2; length: 14; J: TRBJ2-7; D: -; CDR3: CASSFSQANYEQYF; DNA: TGTGCCAGCAGCTTCTCACAGGCAAACTACGAGCAGTACTTC
size: -; V: TRBV5-5; length: 14; J: TRBJ2-7; D: TRBD1; CDR3: CASSLAGQIYEQYF; DNA: TGTGCCAGCAGCTTGGCGGGACAGATCTACGAGCAGTACTTC
size: -; V: TRBV7-2; length: 14; J: TRBJ1-1; D: TRBD1; CDR3: CASSWGQQNTEAFF; DNA: TGTGCCAGCAGCTGGGGACAGCAGAACACTGAAGCTTTCTTT
size: -; V: TRBV29-1; length: 17; J: TRBJ2-1; D: TRBD2; CDR3: CSVDYVLAGASYNEQFF; DNA: TGCAGCGTTGACTACGTACTAGCGGGGGCGTCCTACAATGAGCAGTTCTTC
size: -; V: TRBV27; length: 15; J: TRBJ2-7; D: -; CDR3: CASSLSPARWYEQYF; DNA: TGTGCCAGCAGTTTGAGCCCAGCCAGGTGGTACGAGCAGTACTTC
size: once; V: TRBV7-2; length: 13; J: TRBJ2-3; D: TRBD1; CDR3: CASRRGPTDTQYF; DNA: TGTGCCAGCAGGAGGGGGCCCACAGATACGCAGTATTTT
size: -; V: TRBV19; length: 13; J: TRBJ1-1; D: -; CDR3: CASTRDMSTEAFF; DNA: TGTGCCAGTACACGGGATATGAGCACTGAAGCTTTCTTT
size: once; V: TRBV7-9; length: 17; J: TRBJ1-2; D: TRBD1; CDR3: CASSLAGLGDRAYGYTF; DNA: TGTGCCAGCAGCTTAGCGGGATTGGGGGACAGAGCCTATGGCTACACCTTC
size: -; V: TRBV5-6; length: 14; J: TRBJ1-5; D: -; CDR3: CASSFGQGSQPQHF; DNA: -
size: -; V: TRBV18; length: 17; J: TRBJ1-1; D: TRBD1; CDR3: CASSPPIGDSLNTEAFF; DNA: TGTGCCAGCTCACCACCAATAGGGGACAGCCTGAACACTGAAGCTTTCTTT
size: -; V: TRBV28; length: 13; J: TRBJ1-1; D: -; CDR3: CASSLLLDTEAFF; DNA: TGTGCCAGCAGTTTACTTCTTGACACTGAAGCTTTCTTT
size: -; V: TRBV2; length: 14; J: TRBJ1-6; D: -; CDR3: CASSEDRNYSPLHF; DNA: TGTGCCAGCAGTGAAGACAGAAATTACTCACCCCTCCACTTT
size: -; V: TRBV7-2; length: 14; J: TRBJ2-7; D: TRBD1; CDR3: CASSLIATGEKQYF; DNA: TGTGCCAGCAGCTTAATCGCGACAGGGGAGAAGCAGTACTTC
size: once; V: TRBV6-5; length: 16; J: TRBJ2-1; D: TRBD1; CDR3: CASSWQTGGAYNEQFF; DNA: TGTGCCAGCAGTTGGCAGACAGGGGGCGCGTACAATGAGCAGTTCTTC
size: -; V: TRBV10-3; length: 13; J: TRBJ1-1; D: -; CDR3: CAIGGGGNTEAFF; DNA: TGTGCCATCGGCGGTGGGGGCAACACTGAAGCTTTCTTT
size: -; V: TRBV19; length: 17; J: TRBJ1-3; D: -; CDR3: CASSPRTALYSGNTIYF; DNA: TGTGCCAGTAGTCCCCGGACAGCTCTTTACTCTGGAAACACCATATATTTT
size: -; V: TRBV5-6; length: 17; J: TRBJ2-2; D: TRBD2; CDR3: CASSFIIPGLNTGELFF; DNA: TGTGCCAGCAGCTTCATTATACCGGGACTAAACACCGGGGAGCTGTTTTTT
size: few; V: TRBV2; length: 14; J: TRBJ1-4; D: TRBD1; CDR3: CASRSGQGDEKLFF; DNA: TGTGCCAGCAGATCGGGACAGGGTGATGAAAAACTGTTTTTT
size: -; V: TRBV28; length: 12; J: TRBJ1-1; D: -; CDR3: CASSLQGFEAFF; DNA: TGTGCCAGCAGTTTACAGGGATTTGAAGCTTTCTTT
size: -; V: TRBV10-2; length: 13; J: TRBJ2-3; D: -; CDR3: CASSAGPVDTQYF; DNA: TGCGCCAGCTCGGCGGGTCCCGTGGATACGCAGTATTTT
size: -; V: TRBV28; length: 13; J: TRBJ2-7; D: -; CDR3: CASIDRTLLEQYF; DNA: TGTGCCAGCATAGACCGGACACTCCTCGAGCAGTACTTC
size: -; V: TRBV18; length: 13; J: TRBJ1-2; D: -; CDR3: CASSPGLSYGYTF; DNA: TGTGCCAGCTCACCGGGACTCAGCTATGGCTACACCTTC
size: -; V: TRBV6-6; length: 15; J: TRBJ1-5; D: TRBD1; CDR3: CASSYFRDRNQPQHF; DNA: TGTGCCAGCAGTTATTTCCGGGACAGAAATCAGCCCCAGCATTTT